Listed below are T cell receptor beta chains from one sample, sequenced in a study of shared clonotypes between healthy human individuals. Method: immunoSEQ multiplex PCR; TCRdb's copy keeps in-frame clones and lacks some. The sample carries more than 450,000 clones, approximately 85% recorded once. Sequenced: PBMCs. Receptors originate from a woman in her forties in good health. Some clones in this sample may be carry-over from other donors' samples. Each CDR3 is given with its conserved first and last residue. D genes are given only for firm matches. Clone size is given for some rows only: seen once, a few or many times, or a class if the clone is expanded.

size,D,V,J,CDR3,DNA
-,-,TRBV28,TRBJ2-5,CASSFYGSGTQYF,TGTGCCAGCAGTTTTTATGGATCAGGGACCCAGTACTTC
few,-,TRBV4-2,TRBJ2-1,CASSQDLEYNEQFF,TGTGCCAGCAGCCAAGATTTAGAGTACAATGAGCAGTTCTTC
-,-,TRBV18,TRBJ1-5,CASSPGRNQPQHF,TGTGCCAGCTCACCAGGGCGGAATCAGCCCCAGCATTTT
few,-,TRBV2,TRBJ2-5,CASREGQQETQYF,TGTGCCAGCAGAGAAGGACAGCAAGAGACCCAGTACTTC
-,-,TRBV5-1,TRBJ1-2,CASSPGRAGGYGYTF,TGCGCCAGCAGCCCTGGACGGGCCGGGGGCTATGGCTACACCTTC
-,-,TRBV2,TRBJ1-2,CASSAGPAGGYTF,TGTGCCAGCAGTGCGGGACCGGCGGGTGGCTACACCTTC
-,-,TRBV27,TRBJ2-7,CARPTTEQEPYEQYF,TGTGCCAGACCTACGACAGAGCAAGAACCCTACGAGCAGTACTTC
-,-,TRBV30,TRBJ2-2,CAWTHPGRVGGELFF,TGTGCCTGGACCCATCCCGGCAGGGTGGGCGGGGAGCTGTTTTTT
-,TRBD1,TRBV15,TRBJ2-3,CATSRDRGLDTQYF,TGTGCCACCAGCCGAGACAGGGGGTTGGATACGCAGTATTTT
-,TRBD1,TRBV7-2,TRBJ2-1,CASSFRTGGMNEQFF,TGTGCCAGCAGCTTTAGGACAGGGGGCATGAATGAGCAGTTCTTC
-,-,TRBV28,TRBJ2-7,CASSFLDYEQYF,TGTGCCAGCAGTTTCCTCGACTACGAGCAGTACTTC
-,-,TRBV9,TRBJ1-1,CAAGTGLNTEAFF,TGTGCCGCCGGGACGGGTTTGAACACTGAAGCTTTCTTT
-,TRBD1,TRBV2,TRBJ2-7,CASKPGQGTKSYEQYF,TGTGCCAGCAAACCGGGACAGGGCACGAAAAGTTACGAGCAGTACTTC
-,-,TRBV10-3,TRBJ2-2,CAISDGQLTGELFF,TGTGCCATCAGTGATGGACAGCTCACCGGGGAGCTGTTTTTT
-,TRBD1,TRBV27,TRBJ1-2,CASSGQGNYYGYTF,TGTGCCAGCAGTGGACAGGGAAATTACTATGGCTACACCTTC
-,-,TRBV10-3,TRBJ1-1,CAISEPGLNTEAFF,TGTGCCATCAGTGAGCCCGGGTTGAACACTGAAGCTTTCTTT
-,-,TRBV9,TRBJ2-5,CASSHGVLVETQYF,TGTGCCAGCAGCCACGGGGTCCTGGTGGAGACCCAGTACTTC
few,-,TRBV28,TRBJ1-2,CASRLWTAGKGGDGYTF,TGTGCCAGCAGACTCTGGACAGCCGGAAAGGGGGGGGATGGCTACACCTTC
few,-,TRBV10-1,TRBJ1-1,CASSAGRSTEAFF,TGCGCCAGCAGTGCAGGGCGGAGCACTGAAGCTTTCTTT
many,-,TRBV4-1,TRBJ1-1,CASSLPGFRGTEAFF,TGCGCCAGCAGCCTTCCCGGGTTCAGGGGCACTGAAGCTTTCTTT
-,-,TRBV7-2,TRBJ2-1,CASSLDRKPFF,TGTGCCAGCAGCTTAGACCGCAAGCCGTTCTTC
once,TRBD2,TRBV6-5,TRBJ2-1,CASRRGTNNEQFF,TGTGCCAGCAGACGCGGGACTAACAATGAGCAGTTCTTC
-,TRBD1,TRBV2,TRBJ2-2,CASSRTGGKGELFF,TGTGCCAGCAGCCGGACAGGGGGCAAGGGGGAGCTGTTTTTT
few,-,TRBV19,TRBJ2-1,CASSIAPDSHNEQFF,TGTGCCAGTAGTATAGCCCCGGACAGTCACAATGAGCAGTTCTTC
-,TRBD1,TRBV14,TRBJ2-4,CASSSQGISQYF,TGTGCCAGCAGCTCACAGGGGATCAGCCAGTACTTC
-,-,TRBV5-4,TRBJ2-1,CASSRVRWGSGLNNEQFF,TGTGCCAGCAGCCGCGTCCGATGGGGTAGCGGCCTGAACAATGAGCAGTTCTTC
-,-,TRBV11-2,TRBJ2-1,CASSLTGTLQFF,TGTGCCAGCAGCTTAACCGGGACCTTGCAGTTCTTC
-,-,TRBV15,TRBJ2-3,CATSRELVVGTDTQYF,TGTGCCACCAGCAGAGAACTCGTCGTGGGCACAGATACGCAGTATTTT
-,TRBD2,TRBV7-9,TRBJ2-1,CASSHGTSGFDEQFF,TGTGCCAGCAGCCACGGGACTAGCGGGTTCGATGAGCAGTTCTTC
few,TRBD2,TRBV19,TRBJ2-7,CASSTEGTSGRGEQYF,TGTGCCAGTAGTACTGAAGGGACTAGCGGGAGAGGCGAGCAGTACTTC
-,-,TRBV4-1,TRBJ1-1,CASSPPDRLNTEAFF,TGCGCCAGCAGCCCCCCCGATCGGTTGAACACTGAAGCTTTCTTT
-,TRBD2,TRBV11-2,TRBJ2-1,CASSPLAGGTYNEQFF,TGTGCCAGCAGCCCCTTAGCGGGAGGGACTTACAATGAGCAGTTCTTC
-,-,TRBV19,TRBJ2-5,CASSPRQSEETQYF,TGTGCCAGTAGTCCTCGACAGAGCGAAGAGACCCAGTACTTC
-,-,TRBV4-1,TRBJ1-6,CASSHPGRRDSSPLHF,TGCGCCAGCAGCCACCCGGGACGGAGGGACTCGTCACCCCTCCACTTT
-,-,TRBV7-8,TRBJ2-1,CASSSRRAGVGFSYNEQFF,TGTGCCAGCAGCTCCCGTCGAGCAGGGGTTGGGTTCTCCTACAATGAGCAGTTCTTC
-,-,TRBV29-1,TRBJ2-7,CSVGGVGFYEQYF,TGCAGCGTTGGGGGCGTGGGTTTCTACGAGCAGTACTTC
-,-,TRBV4-1,TRBJ2-7,CASSQNQGYEQYF,TGCGCCAGCAGCCAAAACCAGGGGTACGAGCAGTACTTC
-,TRBD2,TRBV7-9,TRBJ2-3,CASSLTGGGTDTQYF,TGTGCCAGCAGCTTAACGGGAGGGGGCACAGATACGCAGTATTTT
-,TRBD1,TRBV15,TRBJ2-2,CATSRDLVTGAPTGELFF,TGTGCCACCAGCAGAGATCTGGTGACAGGGGCACCCACCGGGGAGCTGTTTTTT
-,TRBD1,TRBV5-4,TRBJ2-6,CASSDDRGRSGANVLTF,TGTGCCAGCAGCGACGACAGGGGGAGGTCTGGGGCCAACGTCCTGACTTTC
-,TRBD2,TRBV7-3,TRBJ2-1,CASSTGTSGGQFF,TGTGCCAGCAGCACTGGGACTAGCGGGGGGCAGTTCTTC
-,TRBD2,TRBV11-3,TRBJ2-1,CASSLGLAGGPNEQFF,TGTGCCAGCAGTCTCGGACTAGCGGGAGGGCCCAATGAGCAGTTCTTC
-,TRBD2,TRBV23-1,TRBJ2-1,CATPGGFLRAPQYEQFF,TGCGCCACCCCCGGGGGGTTCTTAAGGGCTCCACAATATGAGCAGTTCTTC
-,-,TRBV7-3,TRBJ1-1,CASSAGTTAPAFF,TGTGCCAGCAGCGCCGGGACCACAGCGCCAGCTTTCTTT
few,-,TRBV7-2,TRBJ1-2,CASRAGGQNYGYTF,TGTGCCAGCCGGGCCGGGGGACAAAACTATGGCTACACCTTC
-,-,TRBV5-1,TRBJ1-4,CASSLETARNEKLFF,TGCGCCAGCAGCTTGGAGACAGCGCGTAATGAAAAACTGTTTTTT
-,TRBD1,TRBV10-2,TRBJ2-5,CASRTGDETQYF,TGCGCCAGTCGGACAGGGGACGAGACCCAGTACTTC
once,-,TRBV5-1,TRBJ1-1,CASSFGTQNTEAFF,TGCGCCAGCAGCTTCGGGACTCAGAACACTGAAGCTTTCTTT
-,-,TRBV19,TRBJ2-3,CASSILLGDTQYF,TGTGCCAGTAGTATCCTACTGGGAGATACGCAGTATTTT
-,-,TRBV7-2,TRBJ2-1,CASSLAWTAHNEQFF,TGTGCCAGCAGCTTAGCCTGGACAGCCCACAATGAGCAGTTCTTC